This T cell receptor beta chain was observed in a study of T cell repertoires in cytomegalovirus infection. A single record per CDR3 protein comes from TCRdb applying MiXCR to the reads. The table has 480,000 or so distinct CDR3 sequences, roughly 12% seen once. This clonotype was picked up one time. Germline V lookup: CDR1 DFQATT, CDR2 SNEGSKA (reference sequence). The CDR3 sequence is 13 residues long. V shed 4 bases, J shed 3 bases, and the junction held 5 bases outside the gene matches. The V and J genes are TRBV20-1 and TRBJ2-7; TRBD2 aligns across 8 bases. Sequencing was done on a sample of PBMCs. The sequence derives from a human donor in good health (CMV status not recorded). Some clones in this sample may be carry-over from other donors' samples. The CDR3 spells CSATGTRSYEQYF. In nucleotides, the CDR3 is TGCAGTGCTACCGGGACTAGGAGCTACGAGCAGTACTTC.